Listed below are T cell receptor beta chains from one sample, sequenced in a study of cytomegalovirus exposure and HLA in healthy donors. Some clones are missing from TCRdb's copy, which holds only in-frame ones; the method was immunoSEQ multiplex PCR. The sample has some 100,000 clones; about two thirds are singletons. What was sequenced was PBMCs. The source of these receptors is a woman aged 70-85 years in good health and CMV-seropositive. CDR3s include the opening cysteine and the closing phenylalanine or tryptophan. A D gene is named only where the DNA matches it firmly. Expanded clones get a size class; other rows say once, few or many, or leave the size out.

CDR3 length	V gene	clone size	J gene	D gene	CDR3 DNA	CDR3 protein
13	TRBV27	-	TRBJ1-2	-	TGTGCCAGCAGTTTACAGGGTTTCTATGGCTACACCTTC	CASSLQGFYGYTF
14	TRBV6-5	-	TRBJ1-5	-	TGTGCCAGCAGTCGACAGTATAGCAATCAGCCCCAGCATTTT	CASSRQYSNQPQHF
14	TRBV7-7	-	TRBJ2-5	-	TGTGCTAGCAGCTTAATAGCAGGGGAAGAGACCCAGTACTTC	CASSLIAGEETQYF
14	TRBV4-3	-	TRBJ1-1	TRBD1	TGCGCCAGCAGCCACATGCAGGGGGCCGGAGTTTCTTTCTTT	CASSHMQGAGVSFF
15	TRBV15	-	TRBJ2-5	TRBD1	TGTGCCACCAGCAGAGCCGGGACAGGGGAGGAGACCCAGTACTTC	CATSRAGTGEETQYF
13	TRBV5-1	-	TRBJ2-3	-	TGCGCCAGCAGCTTGGATGAGGCAGATACGCAGTATTTT	CASSLDEADTQYF
14	TRBV7-6	-	TRBJ1-5	-	TGTGCCAGCAGCCCCGATAGTTCGCCTCAGCCCCAGCATTTT	CASSPDSSPQPQHF
14	TRBV6-5	-	TRBJ2-7	TRBD1	TGTGCCAGCAGTCAGACAGGGGGCCTGTACGAGCAGTACTTC	CASSQTGGLYEQYF
14	TRBV5-4	-	TRBJ2-3	-	TGTGCCAGCAGCTTGTGGGGGGGCCCAGATACGCAGTATTTT	CASSLWGGPDTQYF
13	TRBV29-1	-	TRBJ1-1	-	TGCAGCGTTGGGCGACAGGAGAACACTGAAGCTTTCTTT	CSVGRQENTEAFF
12	TRBV11-2	-	TRBJ1-1	-	TGTGCCAGCAGCGCGAGCGGCACTGAAGCTTTCTTT	CASSASGTEAFF
15	TRBV11-2	-	TRBJ1-1	-	TGTGCCAGCAGTGTCATGGGCCAGATGAACACTGAAGCTTTCTTT	CASSVMGQMNTEAFF
13	TRBV18	-	TRBJ1-2	-	TGTGCCAGCTCACCAGCGGCCCAGGAGGACTACACCTTC	CASSPAAQEDYTF
15	TRBV5-1	-	TRBJ1-2	TRBD1	TGCGCCAGCAGCCTGGAGGGGGCCCCTAGATATGGCTACACCTTC	CASSLEGAPRYGYTF
15	TRBV4-3	-	TRBJ1-2	-	TGCGCCAGCAGCCCGAACGGGATTCCCTCTGTAGGCTACACCTTC	CASSPNGIPSVGYTF
18	TRBV4-3	-	TRBJ1-2	-	TGCGCCAGCAGCCAAGAATTTGGGGCCGAGGTAGGAAACTATGGCTACACCTTC	CASSQEFGAEVGNYGYTF
14	TRBV7-2	-	TRBJ2-1	TRBD2	TGTGCCAGCAGCTTTGGCGGGGGGAACAATGAGCAGTTCTTC	CASSFGGGNNEQFF
12	TRBV6-5	-	TRBJ2-7	-	TGTGCCAGCAGTAATCAGGCCTACGAGCAGTACTTC	CASSNQAYEQYF
15	TRBV5-1	-	TRBJ2-3	-	TGCGCCAGCAGCTTATGGGGGACTAGCACAGATACGCAGTATTTT	CASSLWGTSTDTQYF
11	TRBV25-1	-	TRBJ1-2	-	TGTGCCAGCAGTGCAGGGGTTGGCTACACCTTC	CASSAGVGYTF
13	TRBV27	few	TRBJ1-2	-	TGTGCCAGCAGCCGGGGGGACGGATATGGCTACACCTTC	CASSRGDGYGYTF
15	TRBV18	-	TRBJ2-1	-	TGTGCCAGCTCACCAATGGAGGGCTCCTACAATGAGCAGTTCTTC	CASSPMEGSYNEQFF
12	TRBV19	-	TRBJ1-5	-	TGTGCCAGTACGCAGGGCAATCAGCCCCAGCATTTT	CASTQGNQPQHF
14	TRBV7-2	-	TRBJ2-4	-	TGTGCCAGCAGCCCAGAAACCTCGGGGAACATTCAGTACTTC	CASSPETSGNIQYF
18	TRBV27	-	TRBJ1-6	TRBD1	TGTGCCAGCAGTCTCTCAGGGGGGCAGAGCTCCTATAATTCACCCCTCCACTTT	CASSLSGGQSSYNSPLHF
13	TRBV6-6	-	TRBJ1-1	-	TGTGCCAGCAGTTACTCGGGGGGCACTGAAGCTTTCTTT	CASSYSGGTEAFF
13	TRBV7-7	-	TRBJ2-5	-	TGTGCCAGCAGCTCGGGGTTGTACGAGACCCAGTACTTC	CASSSGLYETQYF
12	TRBV7-9	-	TRBJ1-1	-	TGTGCCAGCAGCATGACGGGAACTGAAGCTTTCTTT	CASSMTGTEAFF
15	TRBV5-1	-	TRBJ1-1	-	TGCGCCAGCAGCCCGGACGGACAACCGAACACTGAAGCTTTCTTT	CASSPDGQPNTEAFF
17	TRBV9	-	TRBJ1-1	-	TGTGCCAGCAGCGCCGCTATAGTACCAGGGACTAACACTGAAGCTTTCTTT	CASSAAIVPGTNTEAFF
14	TRBV19	-	TRBJ1-4	-	TGTGCCATCGCACCGACAGACGGAGCCGAAAAACTGTTTTTT	CAIAPTDGAEKLFF
15	TRBV7-9	-	TRBJ2-3	TRBD1	TGTGCCAGCAGCCCAGGACAGGGTGCAACAGATACGCAGTATTTT	CASSPGQGATDTQYF
14	TRBV30	-	TRBJ1-2	-	TGTGCCTGGAGTGTGTCGAGCCCGCCTCTAGGTAGGACCTTC	CAWSVSSPPLGRTF
15	TRBV30	few	TRBJ1-4	TRBD1	TGTGCCCTCTCAACAGGGGTTTCAACTAATGAAAAACTGTTTTTT	CALSTGVSTNEKLFF
14	TRBV5-1	-	TRBJ1-1	TRBD1	TGCGCCAGCAGCCCCGGACAGGGGGCTCTTCAAGCTTTCTTT	CASSPGQGALQAFF
17	TRBV7-6	few	TRBJ2-7	TRBD2	TGTGCCAGCAGCTTAGGAACTAGCGGGGATCCCTTCTACGAGCAGTACTTC	CASSLGTSGDPFYEQYF
14	TRBV21-1	once	TRBJ1-2	-	TGTGCCAGCCGGTGGACAGGGCTTACCTATGGCTACACCTTC	CASRWTGLTYGYTF
14	TRBV4-2	-	TRBJ2-3	-	TGTGCCAGCAGCCAAGATAGGGGGAAGTATACGCAGTATTTT	CASSQDRGKYTQYF
14	TRBV15	-	TRBJ1-1	-	TGTGCCACCAGGCCCGGGACATCATTCACTGAAGCTTTCTTT	CATRPGTSFTEAFF
13	TRBV13	-	TRBJ2-7	-	TGTGCCAGCAGCCCAGCGTTTGACTACGAGCAGTACTTC	CASSPAFDYEQYF
13	TRBV7-2	few	TRBJ2-7	-	TGTGCCAGCAGCCCCCCCTCTAGCTACGAGCAGTACTTC	CASSPPSSYEQYF
14	TRBV5-6	-	TRBJ1-2	-	TGTGCCAGCAGCTTCGGCAGGGGCGCGGATGGCTACACCTTC	CASSFGRGADGYTF
15	TRBV7-3	-	TRBJ2-6	TRBD1	TGTGCCAGCAGCCAACAGGGGCCTGGGGCCAACGTCCTGACTTTC	CASSQQGPGANVLTF
18	TRBV21-1	-	TRBJ1-4	-	TGTGCCAGCAGCGAGTCCGGGACAGGGGTACAATATAATGAAAAACTGTTTTTT	CASSESGTGVQYNEKLFF
15	TRBV7-4	few	TRBJ1-4	-	TGTGCCAGCAGAACCCCCACGTACGGTCGGGAAAAACTGTTTTTT	CASRTPTYGREKLFF
15	TRBV5-1	-	TRBJ1-3	TRBD1	TGCGCCAGCAGCCCGGGGACAGTCTCTGGAAACACCATATATTTT	CASSPGTVSGNTIYF
14	TRBV6-6	-	TRBJ2-1	TRBD1	TGTGCCAGCCGAGGACAGGGTAGGAACAATGAGCAGTTCTTC	CASRGQGRNNEQFF
13	TRBV6-5	once	TRBJ1-5	-	TGTGCCAGCAGACCCTTAGTAGATCAGCCCCAGCATTTT	CASRPLVDQPQHF
14	TRBV2	-	TRBJ1-1	-	TGTGCCAGCAGTGACCAGCAGGTGAACACTGAAGCTTTCTTT	CASSDQQVNTEAFF
16	TRBV19	-	TRBJ1-3	-	TGTGCCAGTAGTACTCTCGGGACAAATTCTGGAAACACCATATATTTT	CASSTLGTNSGNTIYF
14	TRBV19	-	TRBJ1-1	-	TGTGCCAGTAGTATCGAGGGGGTGGCCACTGAAGCTTTCTTT	CASSIEGVATEAFF
17	TRBV18	-	TRBJ1-5	-	TGTGCCAGCTCACCTTTGTCAAGCGCAGCGGGGGATCAGCCCCAGCATTTT	CASSPLSSAAGDQPQHF
15	TRBV5-6	-	TRBJ2-7	TRBD1	TGTGCCAGCAGCTTGGGGGGACAGGGAAGGGGCGAGCAGTACTTC	CASSLGGQGRGEQYF
15	TRBV7-7	once	TRBJ1-3	TRBD1	TGTGCCAGCAGCTTCAGGGACAGCGGTGGAAACACCATATATTTT	CASSFRDSGGNTIYF
13	TRBV2	-	TRBJ1-6	-	TGTGCCAGCAAAGTAGGGGTCGGATCACCCCTCCACTTT	CASKVGVGSPLHF